The 10 T cell receptor beta chains given below trace back to one sample, sequenced in a study of blood T cell repertoires in COVID-19. Measured with immunoSEQ multiplex PCR; TCRdb has only the in-frame clones, and not every one. This table holds fewer than 400,000 clones, approximately 92% found once. The sample taken for sequencing was PBMCs or T cells enriched from blood (not recorded which). All receptors come from a woman aged 30 to 39 who had recovered from COVID-19.

The V and J genes are TRBV9 and TRBJ1-2, with 7 bases that match TRBD1. J lost 8 bases, V lost 4 bases, and 14 bases had no gene match. Germline V lookup: CDR1 SGDLS, CDR2 YYNGEE. This CDR3 region has 15 residues. The CDR3 sequence is CASSFLGRGESGYTF. The CDR3 DNA follows: TGTGCCAGCAGCTTCCTGGGCAGGGGGGAATCGGGCTACACCTTC.

This clone was observed a few times. The rearrangement joins TRBV6-2 or TRBV6-3 to TRBJ1-2, with D uncertain. V lost 0 bases and J 7 bases, leaving 12 bases between the germline ends. The CDR3 is 14 residues long. Germline values: CDR1 MNHEY, CDR2 SVGEGT. The CDR3 nucleotides are TGTGCCAGCAGTTACTCGAGCAGTTCAGGTGGCTACACCTTC. Its translation: CASSYSSSSGGYTF.

The CDR3 protein is CASNTDRSTEAFF. In DNA form, the CDR3 reads TGTGCCAGCAACACGGACAGGTCCACTGAAGCTTTCTTT. The rearrangement uses TRBV12-3 or TRBV12-4 and TRBJ1-1, with 7 nucleotides matching TRBD1. V gave up 7 bases and J gave up 4 bases; unmatched junction bases: 6. The CDR3 has 13 amino acids.

V is TRBV27 and J is TRBJ2-7, with 7 bases fitting TRBD2. Germline assignment: CDR1 MNHEY and CDR2 SMNVEV (reference sequence). The V and J ends lost 5 bases and 5 bases, in that order; junction bases with no gene match: 9. The CDR3 covers 14 residues. This CDR3 reads CASSPTQGGHEQYF. The CDR3 DNA sequence: TGTGCCAGCAGTCCGACCCAGGGAGGGCACGAGCAGTACTTC.

This sequence joins TRBV9 and TRBJ2-2; TRBD2 is a possible D gene (5 bases). This CDR3 contains 15 residues. V was shortened by 4 bases and J by 3 bases, with 13 bases between the two germline ends. CDR1 and CDR2 (germline): SGDLS, YYNGEE. CDR3 sequence reads: CASSPGPRDTGELFF. The CDR3 DNA is TGTGCCAGCAGCCCCGGTCCGAGGGACACCGGGGAGCTGTTTTTT. The variable domain in full, completed from reference TRBV9 and TRBJ2-2, reads DSGVTQTPKHLITATGQRVTLRCSPRSGDLSVYWYQQSLDQGLQFLIQYYNGEERAKGNILERFSAQQFPDLHSELNLSSLELGDSALYFCASSPGPRDTGELFFGEGSRLTVL.

J is TRBJ2-1 and V is TRBV5-1, with TRBD2 matching over 8 bases. There are 15 residues in the CDR3. Germline loops: CDR1 SGHRS, CDR2 YFSETQ. V dropped 4 bases and J dropped 4; count of bases not matched to a gene: 7. The CDR3 DNA follows: TGCGCCAGCAGCACCTCGCCGGGGGGGTACAATGAGCAGTTCTTC. Its protein is CASSTSPGGYNEQFF.

J is TRBJ1-5 and V is TRBV7-2, with D possibly TRBD1 on 5 matching bases. V was pared by 3 bases and J by 0 bases, with 9 bases between. Germline assignment: CDR1 SGHTA and CDR2 FQGNSA. The CDR3 runs to 15 residues. The CDR3 region has the DNA TGTGCCAGCAGCTTCCAGGGATATAGCAATCAGCCCCAGCATTTT. It translates to CASSFQGYSNQPQHF.

The genes are TRBV3-1 (or the pseudogene TRBV3-2) and TRBJ2-7; D uncertain. CDR1 and CDR2 from the germline V gene are LGHDT and YNNKEL (reference sequence). The CDR3 contains 13 residues. V was clipped by 1 base and J by 6 bases, with 10 bases between them. CDR3 DNA sequence: TGTGCCAGCAGCCAAGCCGCGAGAACCGAGCAGTACTTC. Translated, it gives CASSQAARTEQYF.

J is TRBJ1-3 and V is TRBV27; 8 nucleotides agree with TRBD1. The ends lost 7 bases at V and 2 bases at J; junction bases unmatched: 7. Germline values: CDR1 MNHEY, CDR2 SMNVEV (reference sequence). The CDR3 is made up of 15 amino acids. CDR3 in DNA: TGTGCCAGCACTCCCTCAGGGGGCCCTGGAAACACCATATATTTT. The encoded protein is CASTPSGGPGNTIYF.

V usage is TRBV28 and J usage is TRBJ1-2, with 7 positions matching TRBD1. The length of the CDR3 is 15 residues. Germline loops: CDR1 MDHEN, CDR2 SYDVKM. After removal of 3 bases from V and 1 base from J, the junction contained 5 bases not matched to a gene. In DNA form, the CDR3 reads TGTGCCAGCAGTTTCCGACAGGGACTTAACTATGGCTACACCTTC. Translated, it gives CASSFRQGLNYGYTF.